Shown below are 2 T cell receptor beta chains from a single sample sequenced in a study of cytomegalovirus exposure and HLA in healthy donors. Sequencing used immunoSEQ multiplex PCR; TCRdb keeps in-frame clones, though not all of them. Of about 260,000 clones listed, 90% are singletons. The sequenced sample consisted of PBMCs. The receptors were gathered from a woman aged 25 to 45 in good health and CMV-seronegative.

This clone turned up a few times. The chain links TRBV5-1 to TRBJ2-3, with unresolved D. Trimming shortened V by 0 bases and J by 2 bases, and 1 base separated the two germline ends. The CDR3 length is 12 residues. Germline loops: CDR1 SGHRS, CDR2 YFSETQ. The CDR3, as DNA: TGCGCCAGCAGCTTGGACACAGATACGCAGTATTTT. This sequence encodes CASSLDTDTQYF.

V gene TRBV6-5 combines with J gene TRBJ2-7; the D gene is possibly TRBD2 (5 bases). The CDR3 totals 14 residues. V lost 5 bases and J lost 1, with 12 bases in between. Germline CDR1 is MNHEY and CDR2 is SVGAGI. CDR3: CASSPGLGSYEQYF. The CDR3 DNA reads TGTGCCAGCAGTCCCGGACTTGGATCCTACGAGCAGTACTTC.